This T cell receptor (beta chain) comes out of a study of cytomegalovirus exposure and HLA in healthy donors. The V gene end was trimmed by 2 bases and the J gene end by 6 bases; junction bases not matched to a gene: 4. CDR1 MNHNY and CDR2 SVGAGI come from the germline V gene (reference sequence). The CDR3 covers 13 residues. The PCR was carried out with 60 Vbeta primers and 13 Jbeta primers. Using immunoSEQ multiplex PCR, the repertoire was profiled, and TCRdb retains in-frame clones only, with some absent. The profile shows approximately 180,000 clones, approximately 80% of them singletons. The rearrangement links TRBV6-6 to TRBJ2-7; TRBD2 aligns across 7 bases. This clonotype was sampled from a woman aged 40 to 55 in good health and CMV-seronegative. What was sequenced was PBMCs. The CDR3 is CASSYVGEGEQYF. CDR3 nucleotide sequence: TGTGCCAGCAGTTACGTGGGGGAGGGCGAGCAGTACTTC.